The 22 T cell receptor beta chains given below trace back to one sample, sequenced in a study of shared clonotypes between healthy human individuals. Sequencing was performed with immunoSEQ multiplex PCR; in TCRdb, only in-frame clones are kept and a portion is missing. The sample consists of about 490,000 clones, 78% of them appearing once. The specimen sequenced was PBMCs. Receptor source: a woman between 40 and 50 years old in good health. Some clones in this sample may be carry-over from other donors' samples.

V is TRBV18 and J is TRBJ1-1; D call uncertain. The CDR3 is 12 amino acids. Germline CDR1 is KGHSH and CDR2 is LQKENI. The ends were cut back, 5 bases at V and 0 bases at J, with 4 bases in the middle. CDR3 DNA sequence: TGTGCCAGCTCAGTACTGAACACTGAAGCTTTCTTT. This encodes CASSVLNTEAFF. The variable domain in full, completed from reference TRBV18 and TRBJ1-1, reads NAGVMQNPRHLVRRRGQEARLRCSPMKGHSHVYWYRQLPEEGLKFMVYLQKENIIDESGMPKERFSAEFPKEGPSILRIQQVVRGDSAAYFCASSVLNTEAFFGQGTRLTVV.

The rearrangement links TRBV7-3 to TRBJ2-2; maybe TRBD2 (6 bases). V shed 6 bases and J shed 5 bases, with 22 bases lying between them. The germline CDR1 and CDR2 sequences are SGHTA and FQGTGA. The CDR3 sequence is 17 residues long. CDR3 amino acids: CASSPILGGGLTGELFF. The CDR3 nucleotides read TGTGCCAGCAGTCCCATCCTTGGGGGAGGTCTAACCGGGGAGCTGTTTTTT. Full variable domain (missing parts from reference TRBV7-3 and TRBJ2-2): GAGVSQTPSNKVTEKGKYVELRCDPISGHTALYWYRQSLGQGPEFLIYFQGTGAADDSGLPNDRFFAVRPEGSVSTLKIQRTERGDSAVYLCASSPILGGGLTGELFFGEGSRLTVL.

Written as DNA, the CDR3 is TGCGCCAGCAGCTTGGGGGACTCACGCAATCAGCCCCAGCATTTT. It translates to CASSLGDSRNQPQHF. The chain carries TRBV5-1 and TRBJ1-5, with D possibly matching TRBD1 (5 bases). The CDR3 is 15 amino acids. Germline CDR1 is SGHRS and CDR2 is YFSETQ. Trimming pared 0 bases from V and 2 bases from J, leaving 9 bases between.

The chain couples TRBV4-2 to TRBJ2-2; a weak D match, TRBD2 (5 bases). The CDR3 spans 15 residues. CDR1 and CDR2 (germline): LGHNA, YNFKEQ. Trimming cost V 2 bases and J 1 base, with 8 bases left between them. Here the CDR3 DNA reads TGTGCCAGCAGCCAACAAAGCGGGAACACCGGGGAGCTGTTTTTT. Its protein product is CASSQQSGNTGELFF.

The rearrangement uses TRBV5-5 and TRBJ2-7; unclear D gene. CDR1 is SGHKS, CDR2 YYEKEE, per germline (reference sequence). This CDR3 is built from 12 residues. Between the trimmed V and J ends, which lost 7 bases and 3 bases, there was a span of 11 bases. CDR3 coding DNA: TGTGCCAGCTTTGGGGTGGTCTACGAGCAGTACTTC. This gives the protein CASFGVVYEQYF.

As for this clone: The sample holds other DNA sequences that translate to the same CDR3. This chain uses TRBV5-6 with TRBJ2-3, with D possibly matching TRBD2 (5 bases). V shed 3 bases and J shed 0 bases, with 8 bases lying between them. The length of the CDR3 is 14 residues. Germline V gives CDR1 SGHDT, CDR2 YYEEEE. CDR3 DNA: TGTGCCAGCAGCTCGACGGGGAGCACAGATACGCAGTATTTT. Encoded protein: CASSSTGSTDTQYF.

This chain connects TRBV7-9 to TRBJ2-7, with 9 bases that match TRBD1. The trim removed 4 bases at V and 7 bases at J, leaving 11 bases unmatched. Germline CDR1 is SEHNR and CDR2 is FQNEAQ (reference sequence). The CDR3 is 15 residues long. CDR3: CASSSPGTGNREQYF. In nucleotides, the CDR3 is TGTGCCAGCAGCTCACCCGGGACAGGGAATCGGGAGCAGTACTTC.

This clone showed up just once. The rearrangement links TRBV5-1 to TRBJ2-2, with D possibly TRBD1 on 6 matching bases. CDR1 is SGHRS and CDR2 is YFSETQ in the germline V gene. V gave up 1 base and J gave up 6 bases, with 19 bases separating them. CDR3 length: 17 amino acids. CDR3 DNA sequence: TGCGCCAGCAGCTTGACGCCCCAGGGGAGCGGCGCCGGGGAGCTGTTTTTT. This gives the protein CASSLTPQGSGAGELFF.

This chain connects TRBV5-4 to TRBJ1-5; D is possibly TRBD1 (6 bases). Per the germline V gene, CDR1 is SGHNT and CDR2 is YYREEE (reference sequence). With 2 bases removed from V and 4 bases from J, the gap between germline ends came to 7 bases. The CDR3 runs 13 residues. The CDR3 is CASSLQGNQPQHF. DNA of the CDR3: TGTGCCAGCAGCTTACAGGGAAATCAGCCCCAGCATTTT.

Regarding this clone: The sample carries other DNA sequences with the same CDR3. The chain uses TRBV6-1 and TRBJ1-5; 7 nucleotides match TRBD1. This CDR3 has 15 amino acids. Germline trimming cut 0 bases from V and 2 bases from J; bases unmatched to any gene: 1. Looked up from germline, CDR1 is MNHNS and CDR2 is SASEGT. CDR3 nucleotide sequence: TGTGCCAGCAGTGAAGCAGGGGGCGGCAATCAGCCCCAGCATTTT. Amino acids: CASSEAGGGNQPQHF.

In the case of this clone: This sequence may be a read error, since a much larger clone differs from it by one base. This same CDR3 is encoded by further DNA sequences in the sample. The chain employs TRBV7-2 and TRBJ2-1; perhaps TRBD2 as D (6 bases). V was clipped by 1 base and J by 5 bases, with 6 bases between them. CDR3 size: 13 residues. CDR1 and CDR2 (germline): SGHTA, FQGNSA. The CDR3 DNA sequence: TGTGCCAGCAGCTTAGGGAGGGACAATGAGCAGTTCTTC. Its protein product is CASSLGRDNEQFF.

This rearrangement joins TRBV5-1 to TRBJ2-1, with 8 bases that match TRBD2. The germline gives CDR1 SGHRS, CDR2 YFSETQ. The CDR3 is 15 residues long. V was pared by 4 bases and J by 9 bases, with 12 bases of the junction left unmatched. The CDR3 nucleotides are TGCGCCAGCAGCGATAGCGGGATCGGTTCTGGTGAGCAGTTCTTC. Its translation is CASSDSGIGSGEQFF. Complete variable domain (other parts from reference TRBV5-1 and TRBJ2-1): KAGVTQTPRYLIKTRGQQVTLSCSPISGHRSVSWYQQTPGQGLQFLFEYFSETQRNKGNFPGRFSGRQFSNSRSEMNVSTLELGDSALYLCASSDSGIGSGEQFFGPGTRLTVL.

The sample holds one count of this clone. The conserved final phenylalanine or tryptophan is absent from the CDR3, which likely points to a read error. This CDR3 is CASSLGQTNQPQHS. CDR3 DNA: TGTGCCAGCAGCTTAGGACAAACAAATCAGCCCCAGCATTCT. V usage is TRBV7-8 and J usage is TRBJ1-5; D not certain. V dropped 1 base and J dropped 4 bases, with 8 bases sitting between them. The CDR3 contains 14 residues. Germline lookup yields CDR1 SGHVS and CDR2 FQNEAQ.

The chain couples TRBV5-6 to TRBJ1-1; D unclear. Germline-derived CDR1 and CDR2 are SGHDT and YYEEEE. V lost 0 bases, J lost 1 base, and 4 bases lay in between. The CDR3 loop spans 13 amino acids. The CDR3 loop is CASSLEGNTEAFF. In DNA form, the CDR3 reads TGTGCCAGCAGCTTGGAAGGGAACACTGAAGCTTTCTTT.

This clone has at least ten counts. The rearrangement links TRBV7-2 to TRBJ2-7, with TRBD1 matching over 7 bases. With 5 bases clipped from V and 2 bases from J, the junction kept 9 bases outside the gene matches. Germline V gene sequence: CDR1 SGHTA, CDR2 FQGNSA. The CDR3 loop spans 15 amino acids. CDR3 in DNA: TGTGCCAGCAGCCCGCAAGCCGACAGGGCCTACGAGCAGTACTTC. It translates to CASSPQADRAYEQYF. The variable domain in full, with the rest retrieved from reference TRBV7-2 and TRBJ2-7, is GAGVSQSPSNKVTEKGKDVELRCDPISGHTALYWYRQSLGQGLEFLIYFQGNSAPDKSGLPSDRFSAERTGGSVSTLTIQRTQQEDSAVYLCASSPQADRAYEQYFGPGTRLTVT.

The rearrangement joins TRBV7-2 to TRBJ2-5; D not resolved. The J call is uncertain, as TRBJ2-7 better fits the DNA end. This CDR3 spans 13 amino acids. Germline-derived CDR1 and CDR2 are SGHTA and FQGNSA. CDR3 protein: CASSLLQAYEQYF. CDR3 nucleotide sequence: TGTGCCAGCAGCTTACTTCAGGCCTACGAGCAGTACTTC.

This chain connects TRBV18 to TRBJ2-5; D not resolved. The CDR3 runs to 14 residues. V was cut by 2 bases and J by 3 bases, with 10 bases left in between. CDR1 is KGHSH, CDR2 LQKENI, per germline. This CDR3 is CASSPSGSKETQYF. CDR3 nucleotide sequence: TGTGCCAGCTCACCATCCGGGTCCAAAGAGACCCAGTACTTC.

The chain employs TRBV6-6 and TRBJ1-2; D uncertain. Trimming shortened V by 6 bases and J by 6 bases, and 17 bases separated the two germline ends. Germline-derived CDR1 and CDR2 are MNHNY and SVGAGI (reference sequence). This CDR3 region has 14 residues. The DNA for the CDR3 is TGTGCCAGCAGCTTCGTGGACGTAAGGAATGGCTACACCTTC. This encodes CASSFVDVRNGYTF.

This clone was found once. In DNA form, the CDR3 reads TGTGCCAGCAGTGATAGTGCCGCGGAGGGTGGGAAGCAGTACTTC. Amino acids: CASSDSAAEGGKQYF. The chain has TRBV2 and TRBJ2-7; D perhaps matches TRBD2 (6 bases). Germline CDR1 is SNHLY and CDR2 is FYNNEI. Trimming took off 3 bases at V and 8 bases at J, with 20 bases between the two ends. This CDR3 comprises 15 residues.

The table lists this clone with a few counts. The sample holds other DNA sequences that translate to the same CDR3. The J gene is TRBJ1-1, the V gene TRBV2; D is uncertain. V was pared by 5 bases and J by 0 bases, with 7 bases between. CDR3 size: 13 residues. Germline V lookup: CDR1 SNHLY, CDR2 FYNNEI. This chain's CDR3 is CASSPGVNTEAFF. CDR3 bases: TGTGCCAGCAGTCCCGGGGTGAACACTGAAGCTTTCTTT.

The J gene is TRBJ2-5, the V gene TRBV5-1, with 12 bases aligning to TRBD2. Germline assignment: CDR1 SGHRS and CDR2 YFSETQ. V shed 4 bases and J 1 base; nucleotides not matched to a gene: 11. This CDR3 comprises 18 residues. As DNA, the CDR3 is TGCGCCAGCAGCGGACAATCCGGACTAGCGGGAACCCAAGAGACCCAGTACTTC. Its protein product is CASSGQSGLAGTQETQYF.

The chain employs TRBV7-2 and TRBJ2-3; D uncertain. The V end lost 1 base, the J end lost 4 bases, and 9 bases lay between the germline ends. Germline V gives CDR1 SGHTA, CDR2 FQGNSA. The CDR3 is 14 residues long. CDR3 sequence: CASSLDVPPDTQYF. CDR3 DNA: TGTGCCAGCAGCTTAGACGTTCCGCCAGATACGCAGTATTTT.